The 25 T cell receptor beta chains reported below all come from one sample, sequenced in a study of beta chain features in type 1 diabetes. TCRB transcripts that were expressed got sequenced, as all of the isolated RNA had been reverse transcribed. Measured with immunoSEQ multiplex PCR; TCRdb has only the in-frame clones, and not every one. This sample has 350,000 to 450,000 clones; about 15% occur once, and the top ten carry around 0.039%. The sample was naive CD4+ T cells from blood. All receptors derive from a man aged 25 to 40 in good health.

In this sample, this clone turned up a few times. The chain carries TRBV7-9 and TRBJ1-1; D might be TRBD1 (5 bases). Trimming cost V 6 bases and J 11 bases, with 19 bases left between them. The CDR3 loop spans 13 amino acids. Germline assignment: CDR1 SEHNR and CDR2 FQNEAQ (reference sequence). CDR3 in amino acids: CASRNTGHVRAFF. The CDR3 region has the DNA TGTGCCAGCAGGAATACAGGCCACGTCAGGGCTTTCTTT.

This clone came up a few times. J is TRBJ2-1 and V is TRBV11-1; the D gene is possibly TRBD2 (5 bases). The germline V gene has CDR1 SGHAT and CDR2 FQDESV (reference sequence). Trimming removed 5 bases from V and 4 bases from J, with 9 bases in between. This CDR3 is 13 amino acids long. As DNA, the CDR3 is TGTGCCAGCAGCGGGAAGCGGTACAATGAGCAGTTCTTC. Amino acids: CASSGKRYNEQFF.

The chain has TRBV7-3 and TRBJ2-1; D remains ambiguous. Germline V gene data show CDR1 as SGHTA and CDR2 as FQGTGA. This CDR3 is built from 15 residues. Trimming left V 3 bases short and J 0 bases short, with 9 bases between. CDR3 sequence reads: CASSFGVSSYNEQFF. The CDR3 DNA is TGTGCCAGCAGCTTTGGTGTCAGCTCCTACAATGAGCAGTTCTTC. Supplemented by reference TRBV7-3 and TRBJ2-1, the full variable domain reads GAGVSQTPSNKVTEKGKYVELRCDPISGHTALYWYRQSLGQGPEFLIYFQGTGAADDSGLPNDRFFAVRPEGSVSTLKIQRTERGDSAVYLCASSFGVSSYNEQFFGPGTRLTVL.

This clone was counted only a few times. V and J are TRBV7-9 and TRBJ2-6; 10 bases are a match to TRBD1. The ends lost 2 bases at V and 8 bases at J; junction bases unmatched: 9. CDR3 length: 17 residues. CDR1 is SEHNR and CDR2 is FQNEAQ in the germline V gene (reference sequence). This CDR3 reads CASSLSLTGGRSNVLTF. CDR3 coding DNA: TGTGCCAGCAGCTTATCTTTGACAGGGGGCCGATCCAACGTCCTGACTTTC. Filled out from reference TRBV7-9 and TRBJ2-6, the complete variable domain reads DTGVSQNPRHKITKRGQNVTFRCDPISEHNRLYWYRQTLGQGPEFLTYFQNEAQLEKSRLLSDRFSAERPKGSFSTLEIQRTEQGDSAMYLCASSLSLTGGRSNVLTFGAGSRLTVL.

This chain connects TRBV9 to TRBJ2-1, with a weak D call TRBD2 (5 bases). The CDR3 covers 12 residues. The V gene lost 0 bases and the J gene lost 11 bases, with 9 bases spanning the gap. Germline CDR1 and CDR2: SGDLS and YYNGEE. For the CDR3, the DNA is TGTGCCAGCAGCGTAGTCGGCGGGCAGCAGTTCTTC. Its protein is CASSVVGGQQFF. Full variable domain (remainder filled in from reference TRBV9 and TRBJ2-1): DSGVTQTPKHLITATGQRVTLRCSPRSGDLSVYWYQQSLDQGLQFLIQYYNGEERAKGNILERFSAQQFPDLHSELNLSSLELGDSALYFCASSVVGGQQFFGPGTRLTVL.

This clone occurred a few times. The chain joins TRBV14 to TRBJ2-5; no definite D call. Germline V lookup: CDR1 SGHDN, CDR2 FVKESK. The CDR3 runs 14 residues. V lost 0 bases and J 5 bases, leaving 10 bases between the germline ends. DNA of the CDR3: TGTGCCAGCAGCCAAGATCCCATCGGGGAGACCCAGTACTTC. Residues: CASSQDPIGETQYF.

The V and J genes are TRBV10-3 and TRBJ2-3, with TRBD2 identical over 7 bases. This CDR3 has 15 amino acids. V lost 8 bases, J lost 0 bases, and 8 bases stayed unmatched. In germline, CDR1 is ENHRY, CDR2 SYGVKD. The CDR3 DNA reads as TGTGCCATCGGAACTAGCGAGACTAGCACAGATACGCAGTATTTT. This gives the protein CAIGTSETSTDTQYF.

This clone was detected a few times. The chain joins TRBV10-3 to TRBJ1-3; no reliable D call. The germline V gene encodes CDR1 ENHRY and CDR2 SYGVKD. V gave up 0 bases and J gave up 8 bases, with 8 bases separating them. CDR3 size: 13 residues. The CDR3, as DNA: TGTGCCATCAGTGAGTCAGCGGGTTACACCATATATTTT. This codes for CAISESAGYTIYF.

J is TRBJ2-5 and V is TRBV5-6, with D unclear. CDR3 length: 15 residues. Between the trimmed V and J ends, which lost 1 base and 5 bases, there was a span of 15 bases. Germline V gives CDR1 SGHDT, CDR2 YYEEEE. CDR3 DNA sequence: TGTGCCAGCAGCTTGTTGGCGTCCGGTCGCGAGACCCAGTACTTC. Its translation is CASSLLASGRETQYF.

This clone occurred a few times. CDR3 sequence reads: CASSPSGIRETQYF. In nucleotides, the CDR3 is TGTGCCAGCAGCCCTTCTGGGATTCGAGAGACCCAGTACTTC. The V and J genes are TRBV11-2 and TRBJ2-5; no firm D call. The germline CDR1 and CDR2 sequences are SGHAT and FQNNGV. V was trimmed by 5 bases and J by 4 bases, leaving 14 bases between them. The CDR3 has 14 residues.

This CDR3 reads CASSTDRPGDEQFF. The CDR3 bases are TGCGCCAGCAGCACTGACCGACCGGGCGATGAGCAGTTCTTC. The rearrangement links TRBV5-1 to TRBJ2-1; D unresolved. Trimming removed 4 bases from V and 8 bases from J, with 16 bases in between. The germline V gene encodes CDR1 SGHRS and CDR2 YFSETQ. The CDR3 loop spans 14 amino acids.

This clone was seen only a few times. This sequence joins TRBV27 and TRBJ2-3; a possible D gene is TRBD1 (5 bases). The germline CDR1 and CDR2 sequences are MNHEY and SMNVEV (reference sequence). Trimming stripped 6 bases from V and 10 bases from J, with 14 bases between. The CDR3 is made up of 12 amino acids. CDR3 in amino acids: CASRPDSSSQYF. The CDR3 DNA sequence: TGTGCCAGCAGGCCCGACAGCTCCTCGCAGTATTTT.

The V and J genes are TRBV18 and TRBJ2-3, with 7 bases lining up with TRBD2. CDR3 length: 15 residues. Germline CDR1 reads KGHSH; CDR2 reads LQKENI. J lost 0 bases, V lost 3 bases, and 3 bases had no gene match. DNA of the CDR3: TGTGCCAGCTCACCTCTAGCGGAGAGCACAGATACGCAGTATTTT. Its protein is CASSPLAESTDTQYF.

This clone has more than one count but fewer than ten. The chain has TRBV7-9 and TRBJ1-3; D call uncertain. The CDR3 is made up of 14 amino acids. Trimming removed 5 bases at V and 1 base at J, with 9 bases between. From germline, CDR1 is SEHNR and CDR2 FQNEAQ (reference sequence). The CDR3 spells CASSETISGNTIYF. The CDR3 bases are TGTGCCAGCAGCGAAACCATTTCTGGAAACACCATATATTTT.

This chain joins TRBV7-2 and TRBJ2-3; maybe TRBD2 (7 bases). This CDR3 has 16 amino acids. Germline lookup yields CDR1 SGHTA and CDR2 FQGNSA. V lost 8 bases and J lost 6, with 24 bases in between. CDR3 nucleotide sequence: TGTGCCAGCCGAGGTCAGCGAGGGGGGGTTTACGATACGCAGTATTTT. Translation: CASRGQRGGVYDTQYF.

The chain is built from TRBV29-1 and TRBJ2-1; D possibly corresponds to TRBD1 (5 bases). The CDR3 length is 16 residues. Germline-derived CDR1 and CDR2 are SQVTM and ANQGSEA. Trimming took off 5 bases at V and 5 bases at J, with 22 bases between the two ends. In nucleotides, the CDR3 is TGCAGCGTTAGGGGCTTATCTCTAAAAGTCCACAATGAGCAGTTCTTC. This gives the protein CSVRGLSLKVHNEQFF.

This clone was observed a few times. The CDR3 sequence: CASSPTWVSMNTEAFF. The CDR3 DNA reads as TGCGCCAGCAGCCCTACTTGGGTCAGTATGAACACTGAAGCTTTCTTT. The chain couples TRBV4-3 to TRBJ1-1; D not resolved. Germline V gene sequence: CDR1 LGHNA, CDR2 YSLEER. The CDR3 contains 16 residues. Trimming took off 4 bases at V and 0 bases at J, with 15 bases between the two ends.

This clone was seen a handful of times. The chain uses TRBV7-9 and TRBJ2-4; no clear D gene. The CDR3 covers 12 residues. The V gene's germline CDR1 is SEHNR and CDR2 FQNEAQ (reference sequence). V lost 9 bases and J lost 4, with 10 bases in between. The CDR3 sequence is CARQGQKNIQYF. The CDR3 DNA sequence: TGTGCCAGGCAAGGCCAAAAAAACATTCAGTACTTC.

This rearrangement joins TRBV10-3 to TRBJ2-1, with TRBD1 matching over 7 bases. The J segment lost 5 bases and the V segment lost 4 bases, leaving 8 bases of the junction unmatched. The germline gives CDR1 ENHRY, CDR2 SYGVKD. The CDR3 is made up of 15 amino acids. The CDR3 protein is CAISGIGGADNEQFF. The DNA of the CDR3 is TGTGCCATCAGTGGAATAGGGGGCGCAGACAATGAGCAGTTCTTC.

CDR3 in DNA: TGCAGTGCCGACAGGGGGAAGACCCAGTACTTC. Residues: CSADRGKTQYF. V and J are TRBV20-1 and TRBJ2-5; 9 positions match TRBD1. Germline trimming cut 6 bases from V and 6 bases from J; bases unmatched to any gene: 2. Germline CDR1 and CDR2: DFQATT and SNEGSKA (reference sequence). This CDR3 has 11 amino acids.

The V and J genes are TRBV7-2 and TRBJ2-3, with D possibly being TRBD1 or TRBD2 (6 bases each). The CDR3 has 16 residues. Germline CDR1 reads SGHTA; CDR2 reads FQGNSA. With 5 bases removed from V and 2 bases from J, the gap between germline ends came to 17 bases. In nucleotides, the CDR3 is TGTGCCAGCAGCCCCTGGGGGGCAGGGATCACAGATACGCAGTATTTT. It translates to CASSPWGAGITDTQYF.

DNA of the CDR3: TGCGCCAGCAGCCCCCGACACCTCCGGCCCGATACGCAGTATTTT. Its protein product is CASSPRHLRPDTQYF. V gene TRBV4-3 combines with J gene TRBJ2-3; no firm D call. This CDR3 is 15 amino acids long. Trimming removed 4 bases at V and 6 bases at J, with 17 bases between. Looked up from germline, CDR1 is LGHNA and CDR2 is YSLEER.

This clone has more than one count but fewer than ten. J is TRBJ2-7 and V is TRBV4-3; TRBD1 matches 10 bases. V lost 0 bases to trimming and J lost 9 bases; unmatched junction nucleotides: 2. There are 13 residues in the CDR3. Per the germline V gene, CDR1 is LGHNA and CDR2 is YSLEER. CDR3: CASSQERDRGQYF. CDR3 nucleotides: TGCGCCAGCAGCCAAGAAAGGGACAGGGGGCAGTACTTC.

The chain recombines TRBV4-3 with TRBJ2-3; D is uncertain. Per germline, CDR1 LGHNA and CDR2 YSLEER. This CDR3 region has 16 residues. V was clipped by 0 bases and J by 3 bases, with 13 bases between them. In DNA form, the CDR3 reads TGCGCCAGCAGCCAAGAAGGGCGATCGGTAACAGATACGCAGTATTTT. Amino acid sequence: CASSQEGRSVTDTQYF.

The chain has TRBV29-1 and TRBJ2-6; D possibly corresponds to TRBD1 (5 bases). V lost 5 bases and J lost 0, with 8 bases in between. CDR1 and CDR2 (germline): SQVTM, ANQGSEA. The CDR3 loop spans 14 amino acids. CDR3 DNA: TGCAGCGTTTCACAGGTCTCTGGGGCCAACGTCCTGACTTTC. Translated, it gives CSVSQVSGANVLTF.